This paragraph covers one T cell receptor (beta chain) sequence. This clonotype was seen more than once but under ten times. The antigen this receptor binds is unknown. Base-call qualities are not available, and no considerably larger clone is one nucleotide away. cDNA synthesis used template-switch 5'RACE with a primer carrying a 10-nucleotide random unique molecular identifier tagging each TCR transcript. Every sequencing run covered 15-18 subjects and yielded more than 170 million TCR-beta sequences. The RNeasy kit was used to extract total RNA. TCR-beta VDJ regions were amplified with primers for the TCR constant region and the 5'RACE anchor, using the KAPA Real-time Library Amplification kit. A first PCR added sample indexes and Illumina adaptors, after which a second PCR increased the library yield. After Ampure bead purification, the roughly 650 bp TCR product was size-selected on a 2% E-gel SizeSelection system. Before pooling, libraries had their quality checked on a Bioanalyzer, their concentration measured with Qubit, and their quantity determined with the Kapa Library Quantification kit. Libraries were sequenced paired-end 2 x 150 bp on an Illumina HiSeq 2500. To increase sequence diversity, about 25-31% phiX was spiked into each library pool. In the authors' own workflow: The quality-filtered reads were processed with the UMI-based MiGEC pipeline, whose error correction step removed more than 80% of the raw TCR sequences. IMGT germline references were used for aligning VDJ genes, and each clonotype was defined as a unique CDR3 amino acid sequence together with its V-J genes. Clonal expansion, Shannon diversity and CDR3 relatedness (CalcPairwiseDistances, ClusterSamples) were evaluated with VDJtools, and phylogenetic trees were built with CLCbio workbench. Clones with at least 8 unique UMIs were defined as expanded, with this threshold being based on coefficient-of-variation modelling across technical triplicates. In TCRdb, the public reads were trimmed at Q25 with fastp and aligned with MiXCR, with productive beta chains retained. Entries that share a CDR3 protein sequence are merged under the most common genes and DNA. The V and J calls here are based on TCRdb, not the publication. This sample has tens of thousands of distinct CDR3 sequences in its table, and about a tenth of those were observed once. About 5.2% of the sample is in the top ten clones.

For unsorted PBMC libraries, 2 million PBMCs were used after storage in RNAlater at -80 degrees C until RNA extraction. Peripheral blood underwent Ficoll-Hypaque density gradient centrifugation to isolate PBMCs, which were then cryopreserved in liquid nitrogen. After removal of 4 bases from V and 2 bases from J, the junction retains 3 bases not matched to a gene. From its cysteine to its phenylalanine, the CDR3 spans 14 amino acids. Here the CDR3 DNA is all that survives: 42 bases in frame from base 1. The CDR1 and CDR2 encoded by the germline V gene are SGHTA and FQGNSA. These data come from a study of neurological immune-mediated disorders (dated 2019 in TCRdb). For the wider study: Using UMI-based sequencing, the study compared peripheral blood TCR-beta repertoires from patients with HTLV-I-associated myelopathy (HAM/TSP), patients with multiple sclerosis, and healthy controls. Alongside PBMC samples, the set of more than 85 TCR-beta libraries contained longitudinal samples, technical triplicates, and paired CD4+ and CD8+ T-cell subsets that had been sorted. The cohort comprised about 70 subjects: roughly 15 HAM/TSP patients, some 34 multiple sclerosis patients and 20 or so healthy controls.

Results the study describes overall, beyond this receptor: TCR clonal expansion was greatest in HAM/TSP patients and smallest in MS patients, who ranked below even healthy controls. Expanded clones from different subjects shared no identical CDR3 amino acid sequences, which suggests that TCR-beta repertoires were private in all groups.

The TCR was taken from a man between 65 and 79 years old with HTLV-1-associated myelopathy (HAM/TSP). This receptor chain uses TRBV7-2 and TRBJ2-3; TRBD2 lines up with 7 middle nucleotides. The sample consisted of PBMCs. The DNA reads TGTGCCAGCAGCTCCCGGGACTACACAGATACGCAGTATTTT. It translates to CASSSRDYTDTQYF.